The entry below gives a single TCR beta chain sequence along with its context. Antigen: not known. The time point here: pre-sensitization, week 0. Indicated treatment: therapeutic diphenylcyclopropenone sensitization with weekly scalp DPC. This sample stems from a study of human T cells and chemical hapten exposure. Study information: TCR yields per sample varied, mainly owing to small pooled library volume differences. Findings of the study overall: After DPC sensitization, TCRs above 1 in 1000 frequency showed no change.

TCRdb called the RACE reads again in MiXCR, with one record for every CDR3 protein. The sample records 150,000 to 200,000 distinct CDR3 sequences, 25% to 30% being singletons. The sequencing used whole blood, collected in connection with sensitization to the hapten diphenylcyclopropenone (DPC). The clonotype comes from a woman in her 30s with alopecia areata. Some clones in this sample may be carry-over from other donors' samples.

This CDR3 is CASTVRGPNTEAFF. The CDR3 nucleotides read TGTGCCAGCACCGTGCGGGGACCGAACACTGAAGCTTTCTTT. V is TRBV6-1 and J is TRBJ1-1; D possibly corresponds to TRBD1 (5 bases). The CDR3 consists of 14 residues. The V gene's germline CDR1 is MNHNS and CDR2 SASEGT. Deletions cut 7 bases from V and 1 base from J, with 13 bases between.